Listed here are 26 T cell receptor beta chains from one sample, sequenced in a study of T cells in localized non-small cell lung cancer. Repertoires were generated with immunoSEQ multiplex PCR, while TCRdb's copy carries only in-frame clones and drops some. The sample carries 59,000 or so clones, approximately 90% recorded once. The sample consisted of peripheral blood, taken before any cancer treatment. The origin of the receptors is a man between 40 and 69 years old with stage I lung adenocarcinoma.

The chain couples TRBV5-1 to TRBJ1-1; 7 bases align to TRBD1. J gave up 4 bases and V 4 bases, and 4 bases lay outside the gene matches. Germline CDR1 and CDR2: SGHRS and YFSETQ. This CDR3 is built from 13 residues. CDR3: CASSVTGFTEAFF. The CDR3 nucleotides read TGCGCCAGCAGCGTGACAGGGTTCACTGAAGCTTTCTTT.

The CDR3 nucleotides read TGTGCCAGCAGCCTATGGGAAGCCTACGAGCAGTACTTC. It yields the protein CASSLWEAYEQYF. V is TRBV11-2 and J is TRBJ2-7; D ambiguous. Germline CDR1 and CDR2: SGHAT and FQNNGV. V lost 5 bases and J 2 bases, leaving 10 bases between the germline ends. The CDR3 is made up of 13 amino acids. Complete variable domain (other parts from reference TRBV11-2 and TRBJ2-7): EAGVAQSPRYKIIEKRQSVAFWCNPISGHATLYWYQQILGQGPKLLIQFQNNGVVDDSQLPKDRFSAERLKGVDSTLKIQPAKLEDSAVYLCASSLWEAYEQYFGPGTRLTVT.

Here the CDR3 reads CTSSQHNRSGGQPQHF. CDR3 nucleotides: TGCACCAGCAGCCAACATAACAGGTCGGGTGGTCAGCCCCAGCATTTT. This chain uses TRBV1 with TRBJ1-5; the table names TRBD1, a call not compared with the DNA. TRBV1 is a recognized pseudogene. The CDR3 extends over 16 amino acids.

The chain uses TRBV7-9 and TRBJ2-1; maybe TRBD2 (7 bases). This CDR3 has 17 residues. From germline, CDR1 is SEHNR and CDR2 FQNEAQ (reference sequence). V gave up 1 base and J gave up 4 bases, with 17 bases separating them. CDR3 nucleotide sequence: TGTGCCAGCAGCTTAGTGGGGGGCCTAGCGGAGTACAATGAGCAGTTCTTC. This translates into CASSLVGGLAEYNEQFF.

Written as DNA, the CDR3 is TGTGCCAGCAGCCCGCCTACAGGGTTGGTGACCCAGTACTTC. Amino acids: CASSPPTGLVTQYF. The V call is TRBV7-6, the J call TRBJ2-5; a possible D gene is TRBD1 (6 bases). CDR1 is SGHVS, CDR2 FNYEAQ, per germline. V was clipped by 5 bases and J by 7 bases, with 17 bases between them. The CDR3 totals 14 residues.

The V call is TRBV5-1, the J call TRBJ2-2; 10 bases fit TRBD1. Germline values: CDR1 SGHRS, CDR2 YFSETQ. J was trimmed by 7 bases and V by 0 bases; bases with no gene match: 3. The CDR3 is 15 amino acids. The CDR3 DNA reads as TGCGCCAGCAGCTTGGATGGACAGGGGGTCGGGGAGCTGTTTTTT. Translation: CASSLDGQGVGELFF.

The chain recombines TRBV11-2 with TRBJ2-2; 9 nucleotides line up with TRBD1. Germline trimming cut 6 bases from V and 6 bases from J; bases unmatched to any gene: 2. Looked up from germline, CDR1 is SGHAT and CDR2 is FQNNGV. This CDR3 contains 13 residues. The CDR3 bases are TGTGCCAGCAGGCGGACAGGGGCCGGGGAGCTGTTTTTT. Its protein product is CASRRTGAGELFF.

V gene TRBV4-2 combines with J gene TRBJ1-2; D perhaps matches TRBD1 (6 bases). Trimming took off 0 bases at V and 4 bases at J, with 15 bases between the two ends. The CDR3 runs 16 residues. Germline V CDR1 and CDR2: LGHNA, YNFKEQ. The CDR3 is CASSQEVSRGTYGYTF. CDR3 coding DNA: TGTGCCAGCAGCCAAGAAGTCTCCAGGGGTACCTATGGCTACACCTTC.

The chain has TRBV27 and TRBJ1-4; unclear D gene. The CDR3 extends over 14 amino acids. Trimming pared 7 bases from V and 8 bases from J, leaving 17 bases between. Germline CDR1 is MNHEY and CDR2 is SMNVEV (reference sequence). CDR3 nucleotide sequence: TGTGCCAGCACCGCGGGTCACTTGAGGGAAAAACTGTTTTTT. Residues: CASTAGHLREKLFF.

The chain uses TRBV27 and TRBJ1-2, with D tentatively TRBD1 (5 bases). In germline, CDR1 is MNHEY, CDR2 SMNVEV (reference sequence). Trimming removed 1 base from V and 2 bases from J, with 11 bases in between. The CDR3 runs to 15 residues. The CDR3 bases are TGTGCCAGCAGTTTATGGGGGGAGGTGAACTATGGCTACACCTTC. Translating gives CASSLWGEVNYGYTF.

This chain links TRBV10-3 with TRBJ1-1, with a weak D call TRBD1 (5 bases). CDR1 ENHRY and CDR2 SYGVKD come from the germline V gene. This CDR3 has 14 residues. V lost 8 bases and J lost 6, with 19 bases in between. The CDR3 nucleotides read TGTGCCATCCGGGGCGGTGAGGGGAGGGCTGAAGCTTTCTTT. Translated, it gives CAIRGGEGRAEAFF.

The chain is built from TRBV6-5 and TRBJ2-7; tentatively, D is TRBD1 (6 bases). Looked up from germline, CDR1 is MNHEY and CDR2 is SVGAGI. The CDR3 is 15 amino acids. Between the trimmed V and J ends, which lost 6 bases and 3 bases, there was a span of 18 bases. The CDR3 coding sequence is TGTGCCAGCAGATTGGTCGGACAGTCCCTCTACGAGCAGTACTTC. It yields the protein CASRLVGQSLYEQYF.

This clone was seen once. The chain links TRBV5-4 to TRBJ1-2; no definite D call. The CDR3 is made up of 15 amino acids. Trimming took 3 bases from V and 5 from J, leaving 17 bases between them. Germline CDR1 SGHNT, CDR2 YYREEE (reference sequence). CDR3: CASSSLEGRIYGYTF. The CDR3 DNA sequence: TGTGCCAGCAGCTCTTTGGAGGGCAGGATATATGGCTACACCTTC.

The rearrangement joins TRBV10-3 to TRBJ1-1, with D possibly being TRBD1 (5 bases). The CDR3 has 13 amino acids. V lost 3 bases and J lost 4, with 9 bases in between. Germline loops: CDR1 ENHRY, CDR2 SYGVKD. In nucleotides, the CDR3 is TGTGCCATCAGTGATTCAGGGTCCACTGAAGCTTTCTTT. This translates into CAISDSGSTEAFF.

In DNA form, the CDR3 reads TGTGCCAGCGGACCCGGGGACAGGAGGTCCTACAATGAGCAGTTCTTC. Amino acid sequence: CASGPGDRRSYNEQFF. The rearrangement uses TRBV11-2 and TRBJ2-1, with TRBD1 matching over 8 bases. Germline loops: CDR1 SGHAT, CDR2 FQNNGV. Trimming took 8 bases from V and 1 from J; bases not matched to a gene: 10. This CDR3 comprises 16 residues. Filled out from reference TRBV11-2 and TRBJ2-1, the complete variable domain reads EAGVAQSPRYKIIEKRQSVAFWCNPISGHATLYWYQQILGQGPKLLIQFQNNGVVDDSQLPKDRFSAERLKGVDSTLKIQPAKLEDSAVYLCASGPGDRRSYNEQFFGPGTRLTVL.

This clone was observed a single time. The CDR3 loop is CACRQARTGRDEQYF. The CDR3 DNA reads as TGTGCCTGCCGCCAGGCTCGGACAGGAAGAGACGAGCAGTACTTC. This chain joins TRBV30 and TRBJ2-7, with 7 positions matching TRBD1. The CDR3 is made up of 15 amino acids. J gave up 5 bases and V 6 bases, and 16 bases lay outside the gene matches. Germline V gene lookup returns CDR1 GTSNPN and CDR2 SVGIG (reference sequence).

The chain combines TRBV12-5 with TRBJ2-4; 7 positions agree with TRBD1. The germline gives CDR1 LGHNT, CDR2 FRNRAP. With 6 bases clipped from V and 4 bases from J, the junction kept 6 bases outside the gene matches. This CDR3 region has 14 residues. CDR3 DNA: TGTGCTAGTGGCTCTCCGGGACAGAAAAACATTCAGTACTTC. It translates to CASGSPGQKNIQYF.

The chain is built from TRBV6-5 and TRBJ2-6, with TRBD1 identical over 7 bases. CDR1 and CDR2 (germline): MNHEY, SVGAGI. V gave up 5 bases and J gave up 2 bases; unmatched junction bases: 3. The CDR3 contains 15 residues. The CDR3 DNA reads TGTGCCAGCAGTCGGCAGGGGGCTGGGGCCAACGTCCTGACTTTC. Translated: CASSRQGAGANVLTF.

The chain recombines TRBV5-5 with TRBJ2-5; 9 positions match TRBD2. The germline V gene encodes CDR1 SGHKS and CDR2 YYEKEE (reference sequence). The CDR3 length is 18 residues. V dropped 5 bases and J dropped 5; count of bases not matched to a gene: 19. CDR3 coding DNA: TGTGCCAGCAGACTTGAGTTCGCGGGAGGGCCGTTCAGGGAGACCCAGTACTTC. Encoded protein: CASRLEFAGGPFRETQYF.

The rearrangement joins TRBV9 to TRBJ2-3; 7 bases are shared with TRBD2. V lost 0 bases, J lost 1 base, and 5 bases stayed unmatched. CDR1 and CDR2 from the germline V gene are SGDLS and YYNGEE. The CDR3 length is 16 residues. CDR3 sequence: CASSVAVAGGTDTQYF. The CDR3 DNA follows: TGTGCCAGCAGCGTAGCGGTTGCGGGGGGCACAGATACGCAGTATTTT.

As DNA, the CDR3 is TGTGCCAGCAGCTTGGAAGGTGGGAGGGGGAGGGCCCCAGATACGCAGTATTTT. This gives the protein CASSLEGGRGRAPDTQYF. The chain is built from TRBV5-5 and TRBJ2-3, with a tentative D call TRBD2 (7 bases). The germline V gene has CDR1 SGHKS and CDR2 YYEKEE (reference sequence). This CDR3 region has 18 residues. Deletions cut 0 bases from V and 4 bases from J, with 21 bases between. Supplemented by reference TRBV5-5 and TRBJ2-3, the full variable domain reads DAGVTQSPTHLIKTRGQQVTLRCSPISGHKSVSWYQQVLGQGPQFIFQYYEKEERGRGNFPDRFSARQFPNYSSELNVNALLLGDSALYLCASSLEGGRGRAPDTQYFGPGTRLTVL.

The chain couples TRBV7-9 to TRBJ2-3; 11 positions agree with TRBD2. Germline assignment: CDR1 SEHNR and CDR2 FQNEAQ (reference sequence). V was clipped by 6 bases and J by 4 bases; unmatched bases: 6. The CDR3 loop spans 15 amino acids. The CDR3 sequence: CASRNSGRAPDTQYF. The CDR3 bases are TGTGCCAGCAGAAATAGCGGGAGGGCCCCAGATACGCAGTATTTT.

The CDR3 coding sequence is TGTGCCAGCAGCTTAGGAGTGGGGACAGGGGCTCAGCCCCAGCATTTT. Translation: CASSLGVGTGAQPQHF. The chain uses TRBV7-9 and TRBJ1-5; 10 nucleotides align to TRBD1. The CDR3 runs to 16 residues. Losses at the gene ends were 1 base for V and 6 bases for J; bases not matched to a gene: 6. Germline CDR1 SEHNR, CDR2 FQNEAQ (reference sequence).

The chain couples TRBV5-1 to TRBJ2-3; 9 bases agree with TRBD2. Looked up from germline, CDR1 is SGHRS and CDR2 is YFSETQ. There are 16 residues in the CDR3. V lost 5 bases and J lost 2; bases outside the gene matches: 9. Written as DNA, the CDR3 is TGCGCCAGCAGGATGAGACTAGCGGATTTCACAGATACGCAGTATTTT. Its protein is CASRMRLADFTDTQYF.

The J gene is TRBJ1-1, the V gene TRBV7-6; no clear D. The germline V gene encodes CDR1 SGHVS and CDR2 FNYEAQ. Trimming cost V 5 bases and J 4 bases, with 14 bases left between them. The CDR3 has 14 amino acids. The CDR3: CASSPSIGATEAFF. The CDR3 DNA reads as TGTGCCAGCAGCCCCTCGATAGGCGCCACTGAAGCTTTCTTT.

The CDR3 sequence is CASADRGSNQPQHF. DNA for the CDR3: TGTGCCAGCGCTGACAGGGGTAGCAATCAGCCCCAGCATTTT. The J gene is TRBJ1-5, the V gene TRBV2, with TRBD1 identical over 8 bases. With 8 bases clipped from V and 0 bases from J, the junction kept 3 bases outside the gene matches. Germline V gene data show CDR1 as SNHLY and CDR2 as FYNNEI. The CDR3 contains 14 residues. The whole variable domain, remainder taken from reference TRBV2 and TRBJ1-5, is EPEVTQTPSHQVTQMGQEVILRCVPISNHLYFYWYRQILGQKVEFLVSFYNNEISEKSEIFDDQFSVERPDGSNFTLKIRSTKLEDSAMYFCASADRGSNQPQHFGDGTRLSIL.